This TCR beta chain derives from a study of T-cell memory formation after mild COVID-19. Overall study context: The two donors had largely donor-specific TCR clusters. Study conclusions and caveats: Unconfirmed was the SARS-CoV-2 specificity of second-wave clones that peaked on day 37. CD4/CD8 balance held among clones contracting day 15 to 85, and later expanders leaned CD4+.

The ends were cut back, 1 base at V and 1 base at J, with 12 bases in the middle. The CDR3 is 15 amino acids. Germline V CDR1 and CDR2: SGHRS, YFSETQ. TCRdb reprocessed the 5' RACE reads with MiXCR, giving one entry per CDR3 protein. There are around 410,000 distinct CDR3 sequences in the sample; roughly a quarter occur only once, and about an eighth lies in the top ten. This clonotype was seen more than once but under ten times. What it binds is unknown. The rearrangement joins TRBV5-1 to TRBJ2-7; D unclear. The receptor's source is an adult woman who had mild COVID-19 (a few samples of this study predate the infection). Cell type and time point are not known. Sequencing used PBMCs or a T cell subset sorted from them (not recorded which). The chain's CDR3 is CASSLSSFRSYEQYF. The CDR3 DNA reads as TGCGCCAGCAGCTTGTCGAGCTTTCGTTCCTACGAGCAGTACTTC.